One sample yielded the 18 T cell receptor beta chains listed below, sequenced in a study of T cells after yellow fever vaccination. TCRdb reprocessed the 5' RACE reads via MiXCR and lists one record per CDR3 protein. The sample records 310,000 or so distinct CDR3 sequences, roughly 3.5% being singletons. This sample comprised PBMCs, obtained on the day of the yellow fever booster vaccination. The receptors stem from a man aged 18 to 29 who received the YFV17D yellow fever vaccine.

The chain carries TRBV28 and TRBJ2-1; TRBD2 matches 7 bases. This CDR3 has 14 residues. Germline lookup yields CDR1 MDHEN and CDR2 SYDVKM. The V segment lost 4 bases and the J segment 10 bases; nucleotides outside the gene matches: 10. CDR3 loop: CASSWGGDIWEQFF. Here the CDR3 DNA reads TGTGCCAGCAGTTGGGGGGGGGATATATGGGAGCAGTTCTTC.

This clonotype appeared many times. The DNA of the CDR3 is TGCGCCAGCAGCCACACAGGGAAGAATCAGCCCCAGCATTTT. This translates into CASSHTGKNQPQHF. The gene calls are TRBV4-1 and TRBJ1-5, with D possibly matching TRBD1 (6 bases). Germline lookup yields CDR1 MGHRA and CDR2 YSYEKL. Deletions cut 3 bases from V and 4 bases from J, with 10 bases between. The CDR3 has 14 amino acids.

This chain joins TRBV19 and TRBJ2-1; D might be TRBD1 or TRBD2, each matching 6 bases. This CDR3 comprises 14 residues. Germline V CDR1 and CDR2: LNHDA, SQIVND (reference sequence). V lost 5 bases to trimming and J lost 4 bases, with 12 bases between them. CDR3 sequence: CASSWGAQYNEQFF. The CDR3 DNA follows: TGTGCCAGTAGTTGGGGGGCGCAGTACAATGAGCAGTTCTTC.

This clonotype was recorded many times. The CDR3 region has the DNA TGCGCCAGCAGCCAAGATTGGGGGGAAAAACTGTTTTTT. Amino acid sequence: CASSQDWGEKLFF. V gene TRBV4-3 combines with J gene TRBJ1-4; TRBD1 is a possible D gene (5 bases). Trimming stripped 0 bases from V and 8 bases from J, with 7 bases between. Germline CDR1 reads LGHNA; CDR2 reads YSLEER. CDR3 size: 13 residues.

This clonotype was found a few times. As DNA, the CDR3 is TGTGCCAGCAGCTTACAGACAGGGTTCGGGACCCAGTACTTC. It yields the protein CASSLQTGFGTQYF. V gene TRBV11-3 combines with J gene TRBJ2-5; 7 positions agree with TRBD1. Germline CDR1 SGHNT, CDR2 YENEEA. The CDR3 consists of 14 residues. V lost 2 bases, J lost 7 bases, and 7 bases stayed unmatched.

This clonotype was seen many times. The rearrangement joins TRBV29-1 to TRBJ2-3, with D perhaps TRBD2 (5 bases). The V end lost 4 bases, the J end lost 0 bases, and 11 bases lay between the germline ends. The CDR3 sequence is 14 residues long. Germline loops: CDR1 SQVTM, CDR2 ANQGSEA. The CDR3 loop is CSVGTRYSTDTQYF. The CDR3 DNA sequence: TGCAGCGTTGGGACTCGGTATAGCACAGATACGCAGTATTTT.

The table lists this clonotype with many counts. The genes are TRBV20-1 and TRBJ2-2; D not resolved. This CDR3 comprises 14 residues. Germline V gene sequence: CDR1 DFQATT, CDR2 SNEGSKA (reference sequence). The V end was cut by 4 bases, the J end by 6 bases, with 15 bases between. Here the CDR3 reads CSATDSRRPGELFF. The CDR3 DNA follows: TGCAGTGCTACCGATAGTCGGCGCCCCGGGGAGCTGTTTTTT.

The J gene is TRBJ1-2, the V gene TRBV12-3 or TRBV12-4; D uncertain. This CDR3 is 11 amino acids long. V shed 6 bases and J shed 6 bases, with 8 bases lying between them. CDR3 coding DNA: TGTGCCAGCAGGAGGAGGCATGGCTACACCTTC. It is translated as CASRRRHGYTF.

This clonotype was seen ten or more times. The rearrangement joins TRBV5-1 to TRBJ2-1; D unresolved. V gave up 4 bases and J gave up 2 bases, with 13 bases separating them. This CDR3 spans 15 amino acids. Per the germline V gene, CDR1 is SGHRS and CDR2 is YFSETQ. CDR3 nucleotides: TGCGCCAGCAGCCGAAAGGAGCCTGCCTACAATGAGCAGTTCTTC. This codes for CASSRKEPAYNEQFF. Drawing the rest from reference TRBV5-1 and TRBJ2-1, the complete variable domain is KAGVTQTPRYLIKTRGQQVTLSCSPISGHRSVSWYQQTPGQGLQFLFEYFSETQRNKGNFPGRFSGRQFSNSRSEMNVSTLELGDSALYLCASSRKEPAYNEQFFGPGTRLTVL.

This clonotype was seen many times. The chain links TRBV6-5 to TRBJ2-3; 9 nucleotides line up with TRBD2. The CDR3 has 15 residues. Germline V gene sequence: CDR1 MNHEY, CDR2 SVGAGI. Trimming removed 7 bases from V and 4 bases from J; junction bases left unmatched: 9. CDR3 protein: CASTPSAGGSDTQYF. The CDR3 DNA sequence: TGTGCCAGCACCCCATCAGCGGGGGGTTCAGATACGCAGTATTTT.

The V gene is TRBV20-1, the J gene TRBJ2-7, with 7 bases that match TRBD1. This CDR3 is built from 14 residues. The ends lost 5 bases at V and 2 bases at J; junction bases unmatched: 9. Germline loops: CDR1 DFQATT, CDR2 SNEGSKA (reference sequence). CDR3 amino acids: CSALRRQGTYEQYF. CDR3 nucleotide sequence: TGCAGTGCTTTAAGAAGACAGGGCACCTACGAGCAGTACTTC.

This clonotype came up a few times. This chain uses TRBV7-3 with TRBJ2-3, with TRBD2 identical over 9 bases. Germline values: CDR1 SGHTA, CDR2 FQGTGA. This CDR3 has 16 residues. The V gene end was trimmed by 4 bases and the J gene end by 1 base; junction bases not matched to a gene: 6. For the CDR3, the DNA is TGTGCCAGCAGCTCATTAGCGGGGGACGGCACAGATACGCAGTATTTT. Amino acid sequence: CASSSLAGDGTDTQYF.

This clonotype showed up many times. The chain uses TRBV7-2 and TRBJ2-3, with 7 bases matching TRBD1. Germline CDR1 reads SGHTA; CDR2 reads FQGNSA. With V trimmed by 5 bases and J by 3 bases, 11 bases remained unmatched. This CDR3 has 16 amino acids. The CDR3 DNA follows: TGTGCCAGCAGCCTCGGGGACAGCGTGATTACAGATACGCAGTATTTT. Translation gives CASSLGDSVITDTQYF.

This clonotype was found many times. The chain uses TRBV7-8 and TRBJ2-1; D assignment may be TRBD1 or TRBD2 (5 bases each). CDR1 is SGHVS, CDR2 FQNEAQ, per germline. The CDR3 length is 20 residues. Trimming stripped 5 bases from V and 0 bases from J, with 26 bases between. DNA of the CDR3: TGTGCCAGCAGCCCGATATTGGGGGACGGTGTTACGAGCTCCTACAATGAGCAGTTCTTC. Its translation: CASSPILGDGVTSSYNEQFF.

The table lists this clonotype with a few counts. This chain links TRBV11-1 with TRBJ2-5; D is unresolved. The V gene's germline CDR1 is SGHAT and CDR2 FQDESV (reference sequence). CDR3 size: 14 residues. Trimming stripped 5 bases from V and 1 base from J, with 11 bases between. The chain's CDR3 is CASSPLDTQETQYF. CDR3 in DNA: TGTGCCAGCAGCCCCCTCGACACCCAAGAGACCCAGTACTTC.

This clonotype came up a few times. The V call is TRBV29-1, the J call TRBJ2-3; D remains ambiguous. The germline V and J ends were trimmed by 5 bases and 4 bases, with 16 bases remaining between them. CDR3 length: 14 amino acids. Germline CDR1 and CDR2: SQVTM and ANQGSEA. CDR3 loop: CSVYRAPMADTQYF. CDR3 coding DNA: TGCAGCGTTTACCGGGCCCCCATGGCAGATACGCAGTATTTT.

This clonotype has just a few counts. The chain recombines TRBV20-1 with TRBJ2-7; D is possibly TRBD1 or TRBD2 (5 bases each). Germline CDR1 DFQATT, CDR2 SNEGSKA (reference sequence). The CDR3 is made up of 14 amino acids. The V end was cut by 3 bases, the J end by 3 bases, with 15 bases between. The CDR3 loop reads CSARGYGTYYEQYF. CDR3 coding DNA: TGCAGTGCTAGGGGATACGGGACCTACTACGAGCAGTACTTC.

In this sample, this clonotype turned up a few times. The rearrangement uses TRBV5-1 and TRBJ2-7; D might be TRBD1 (5 bases). Germline-derived CDR1 and CDR2 are SGHRS and YFSETQ. The CDR3 consists of 11 residues. Trimming took 1 base from V and 6 from J, leaving 5 bases between them. The CDR3 nucleotides are TGCGCCAGCAGCTTGCAGGGCGAGCAGTACTTC. Residues: CASSLQGEQYF.